This entry lists 29 T cell receptor beta chains sequenced from one sample in a study of T cells after yellow fever vaccination. TCRdb processed the 5' RACE reads anew with MiXCR; each CDR3 protein has one entry. The table lists about 250,000 distinct CDR3 sequences, approximately 3.6% of them singletons. The input for sequencing was PBMCs, taken 15 days after the yellow fever booster vaccination. The receptors originated from a man in his late teens or twenties who received the YFV17D yellow fever vaccine.

This clonotype has ten or more counts. The rearrangement uses TRBV9 and TRBJ1-2; D ambiguous. CDR1 and CDR2 from the germline V gene are SGDLS and YYNGEE. The CDR3 extends over 14 amino acids. V was pared by 4 bases and J by 4 bases, with 14 bases between. CDR3 region: CASSTQTGFYGYTF. CDR3 nucleotide sequence: TGTGCCAGCAGCACTCAGACGGGATTCTATGGCTACACCTTC.

This clonotype was seen many times. CDR3 in amino acids: CASGRGDIQYF. The CDR3 region has the DNA TGTGCCAGCGGCAGGGGGGACATTCAGTACTTC. The chain joins TRBV28 to TRBJ2-4; a weak D match, TRBD1 (7 bases). The length of the CDR3 is 11 residues. V gave up 8 bases and J gave up 8 bases, with 10 bases separating them. CDR1 and CDR2 (germline): MDHEN, SYDVKM.

This clonotype was found many times. The gene calls are TRBV6-1 and TRBJ2-7, with 7 bases aligning to TRBD1. The CDR3 has 14 amino acids. Trimming removed 2 bases from V and 6 bases from J; junction bases left unmatched: 7. Germline V gives CDR1 MNHNS, CDR2 SASEGT. The CDR3 reads CASSELGQMREQYV. In DNA form, the CDR3 reads TGTGCCAGCAGTGAATTGGGACAGATGCGCGAGCAGTACGTC.

This clonotype has a count of ten or more. The chain has TRBV7-2 and TRBJ1-1; D is unresolved. With 6 bases removed from V and 1 base from J, the gap between germline ends came to 15 bases. The V gene's germline CDR1 is SGHTA and CDR2 FQGNSA. The CDR3 runs 15 residues. Here the CDR3 reads CASRQVGWANTEAFF. CDR3 bases: TGTGCCAGCAGACAAGTCGGTTGGGCGAACACTGAAGCTTTCTTT.

This clonotype occurred many times. The chain carries TRBV10-3 and TRBJ2-3; D unresolved. Germline assignment: CDR1 ENHRY and CDR2 SYGVKD. The CDR3 totals 16 residues. Trimming took off 2 bases at V and 1 base at J, with 13 bases between the two ends. The CDR3 region has the DNA TGTGCCATCAGTGAGGGACCGGCGGTTGGCACAGATACGCAGTATTTT. This codes for CAISEGPAVGTDTQYF.

This clonotype has a count of ten or more. The J gene is TRBJ1-1, the V gene TRBV9; D gene uncertain. The CDR3 extends over 14 amino acids. The germline V gene has CDR1 SGDLS and CDR2 YYNGEE. Trimming stripped 5 bases from V and 3 bases from J, with 14 bases between. The CDR3 protein is CASSYGSRDTEAFF. CDR3 coding DNA: TGTGCCAGCAGTTACGGGTCCCGTGACACTGAAGCTTTCTTT.

This clonotype was observed at least ten times. This sequence joins TRBV12-3 or TRBV12-4 and TRBJ2-7; 9 bases are a match to TRBD1. The CDR3 contains 14 residues. V lost 7 bases to trimming and J lost 5 bases; unmatched junction nucleotides: 9. CDR3 sequence: CASTYGQGIHEQYF. The DNA for the CDR3 is TGTGCCAGCACTTACGGACAGGGGATTCACGAGCAGTACTTC.

This clonotype was seen ten or more times. The V call is TRBV9, the J call TRBJ2-5, with a weak D call TRBD2 (6 bases). This CDR3 is built from 13 residues. Germline-derived CDR1 and CDR2 are SGDLS and YYNGEE. V gave up 7 bases and J gave up 5 bases, with 15 bases separating them. The CDR3 DNA is TGTGCCAGCGGAGAACCGGGACTTGAGACCCAGTACTTC. Its translation: CASGEPGLETQYF.

This clonotype has at least ten counts. The chain couples TRBV7-6 to TRBJ1-3; D is ambiguous. Germline values: CDR1 SGHVS, CDR2 FNYEAQ. V was shortened by 4 bases and J by 0 bases, with 7 bases between the two germline ends. The CDR3 is 14 residues long. The CDR3 DNA reads as TGTGCCAGCAGCTCCGGGGTCTCTGGAAACACCATATATTTT. This codes for CASSSGVSGNTIYF.

This clonotype was counted ten times or more. V is TRBV6-2 or TRBV6-3 and J is TRBJ2-5; D possibly corresponds to TRBD1 (5 bases). CDR3 length: 15 residues. Between the trimmed V and J ends, which lost 0 bases and 2 bases, there was a span of 10 bases. The V gene's germline CDR1 is MNHEY and CDR2 SVGEGT. The CDR3 nucleotides are TGTGCCAGCAGTTACTCAACTCAGGGACAAGAGACCCAGTACTTC. Translated: CASSYSTQGQETQYF.

This clonotype was counted at least ten times. The rearrangement uses TRBV6-1 and TRBJ1-2; D possibly corresponds to TRBD1 (5 bases). The germline CDR1 and CDR2 sequences are MNHNS and SASEGT. V was cut by 5 bases and J by 8 bases, with 12 bases left in between. The CDR3 runs 12 residues. In DNA, the CDR3 is TGTGCCAGCAGTTCCGGGACTTGGGGCTACACCTTC. It yields the protein CASSSGTWGYTF.

This clonotype was counted ten times or more. V is TRBV18 and J is TRBJ1-4; D call uncertain. Per germline, CDR1 KGHSH and CDR2 LQKENI. Trimming removed 2 bases from V and 0 bases from J, with 4 bases in between. This CDR3 has 14 residues. The CDR3 sequence: CASSPFATNEKLFF. The CDR3 bases are TGTGCCAGCTCACCATTTGCAACTAATGAAAAACTGTTTTTT. The full variable domain, completed using reference TRBV18 and TRBJ1-4, is NAGVMQNPRHLVRRRGQEARLRCSPMKGHSHVYWYRQLPEEGLKFMVYLQKENIIDESGMPKERFSAEFPKEGPSILRIQQVVRGDSAAYFCASSPFATNEKLFFGSGTQLSVL.

This clonotype appeared many times. The rearrangement links TRBV6-1 to TRBJ1-2; D is uncertain. Trimming cost V 4 bases and J 0 bases, with 18 bases left between them. Germline V lookup: CDR1 MNHNS, CDR2 SASEGT. The CDR3 runs to 17 residues. The CDR3 DNA reads TGTGCCAGCAGTGCGCGGGAGGCAGCGACAACTAACTATGGCTACACCTTC. This gives the protein CASSAREAATTNYGYTF.

This clonotype was found many times. The V call is TRBV3-1, the J call TRBJ2-5, with 9 bases fitting TRBD2. Germline CDR1 and CDR2: LGHDT and YNNKEL (reference sequence). The CDR3 length is 18 residues. Trimming took 1 base from V and 4 from J; bases not matched to a gene: 13. The CDR3 loop is CASSQVSQAGGFSETQYF. The CDR3 DNA reads TGTGCCAGCAGCCAAGTCTCCCAAGCGGGGGGTTTCTCAGAGACCCAGTACTTC.

This clonotype was observed at least ten times. The V call is TRBV5-4, the J call TRBJ2-5, with D perhaps matching TRBD2 (6 bases). This CDR3 spans 13 amino acids. The germline V and J ends were trimmed by 4 bases and 5 bases, with 12 bases remaining between them. From germline, CDR1 is SGHNT and CDR2 YYREEE (reference sequence). CDR3 protein: CASSGGRRETQYF. As DNA, the CDR3 is TGTGCCAGCAGCGGGGGGAGGAGGGAGACCCAGTACTTC.

This clonotype was seen repeatedly, ten times or more. The CDR3 coding sequence is TGCAGTGCCTCGAGGGACTCCACAACAACCTACAATGAGCAGTTCTTC. This codes for CSASRDSTTTYNEQFF. This chain links TRBV20-1 with TRBJ2-1, with a possible D match to TRBD2 (6 bases). The V gene's germline CDR1 is DFQATT and CDR2 SNEGSKA (reference sequence). The CDR3 is made up of 16 amino acids. V lost 6 bases to trimming and J lost 2 bases, with 20 bases between them.

This clonotype has at least ten counts. This chain uses TRBV7-2 with TRBJ2-1; no firm D call. Trimming took off 1 base at V and 9 bases at J, with 7 bases between the two ends. The CDR3 sequence is 12 residues long. Germline CDR1 and CDR2: SGHTA and FQGNSA. CDR3 amino acids: CASSLGPGEQFF. Written as DNA, the CDR3 is TGTGCCAGCAGCTTAGGACCTGGTGAGCAGTTCTTC.

A few counts support this clonotype. The chain joins TRBV2 to TRBJ1-6; no firm D call. The CDR3 has 15 residues. CDR1 and CDR2 from the germline V gene are SNHLY and FYNNEI. V was trimmed by 0 bases and J by 11 bases, leaving 14 bases between them. The CDR3 nucleotides read TGTGCCAGCAGTGAAGCCCAGCCGACCGTAGCACCCCTCCACTTT. Translation gives CASSEAQPTVAPLHF.

This clonotype was seen ten or more times. The V call is TRBV12-3 or TRBV12-4, the J call TRBJ1-1, with D possibly matching TRBD1 (6 bases). The V gene lost 3 bases and the J gene lost 1 base, with 12 bases spanning the gap. The CDR3 covers 15 residues. The CDR3 region has the DNA TGTGCCAGCAGTTTTCGAACAGGGAGGAACACTGAAGCTTTCTTT. As protein: CASSFRTGRNTEAFF.

Ten or more counts support this clonotype. This sequence joins TRBV20-1 and TRBJ1-6, with a weak D call TRBD1 (5 bases). The CDR3 length is 16 residues. V lost 5 bases and J lost 5, with 19 bases in between. CDR1 DFQATT and CDR2 SNEGSKA come from the germline V gene (reference sequence). CDR3 loop: CSAPGRGSPDNSPLHF. In DNA form, the CDR3 reads TGCAGTGCTCCCGGCCGGGGGAGTCCCGATAATTCACCCCTCCACTTT.

This clonotype was counted at least ten times. The chain has TRBV5-1 and TRBJ2-5, with 8 nucleotides matching TRBD2. CDR3 length: 16 amino acids. After removal of 1 base from V and 3 bases from J, the junction contained 8 bases not matched to a gene. Germline V lookup: CDR1 SGHRS, CDR2 YFSETQ. Written as DNA, the CDR3 is TGCGCCAGCAGCTTGTTCCTAGCGGGTGGGGAAGAGACCCAGTACTTC. Protein sequence: CASSLFLAGGEETQYF.

The chain links TRBV30 to TRBJ1-1, with D maybe TRBD1 (6 bases). Germline V gene sequence: CDR1 GTSNPN, CDR2 SVGIG (reference sequence). The CDR3 runs 12 residues. V shed 5 bases and J shed 7 bases, with 14 bases lying between them. The CDR3: CAWEGDTNEAFF. The DNA of the CDR3 is TGTGCCTGGGAAGGGGACACAAATGAAGCTTTCTTT.

V and J are TRBV7-2 and TRBJ1-5; D is uncertain. Germline assignment: CDR1 SGHTA and CDR2 FQGNSA. The CDR3 length is 13 residues. The V end lost 5 bases, the J end lost 2 bases, and 7 bases lay between the germline ends. CDR3: CASSQIGNQPQHF. The CDR3 DNA reads TGTGCCAGCAGCCAGATCGGCAATCAGCCCCAGCATTTT.

Many counts were recorded for this clonotype. The rearrangement joins TRBV9 to TRBJ2-7; TRBD1 aligns across 9 bases. The CDR3 sequence is 15 residues long. J was trimmed by 4 bases and V by 4 bases; bases with no gene match: 9. Germline V CDR1 and CDR2: SGDLS, YYNGEE. CDR3 DNA sequence: TGTGCCAGCAGCCCAAGGGACAGGGTACTGTACGAGCAGTACTTC. The encoded protein is CASSPRDRVLYEQYF.

This clonotype showed up many times. The CDR3 loop is CSAREGPYEQYV. As DNA, the CDR3 is TGCAGTGCTAGAGAGGGGCCCTACGAGCAGTACGTC. The chain carries TRBV20-1 and TRBJ2-7, with D perhaps matching TRBD1 (5 bases). V was pared by 0 bases and J by 2 bases, with 5 bases between. The germline V gene has CDR1 DFQATT and CDR2 SNEGSKA (reference sequence). This CDR3 comprises 12 residues.

This clonotype was picked up a small number of times. The chain combines TRBV28 with TRBJ2-3, with D perhaps TRBD1 or TRBD2 (5 bases each). Germline V CDR1 and CDR2: MDHEN, SYDVKM. Trimming stripped 9 bases from V and 2 bases from J, with 15 bases between. The CDR3 runs 14 residues. Here the CDR3 reads CASPDEGTTDTQYF. CDR3 nucleotide sequence: TGTGCCAGTCCAGACGAAGGGACCACAGATACGCAGTATTTT.

The table lists this clonotype with many counts. The J gene is TRBJ2-1, the V gene TRBV30, with TRBD1 matching over 10 bases. Per germline, CDR1 GTSNPN and CDR2 SVGIG (reference sequence). The V gene end was trimmed by 2 bases and the J gene end by 6 bases; junction bases not matched to a gene: 4. The CDR3 contains 14 residues. The DNA for the CDR3 is TGTGCCTGGAGTCTAGGGACAGGGGTCAATGAGCAGTTCTTC. Its translation: CAWSLGTGVNEQFF.

This clonotype was recorded at least ten times. The chain carries TRBV3-1 and TRBJ1-2; 9 bases line up with TRBD1. CDR3 length equals 15 residues. Germline CDR1 and CDR2: LGHDT and YNNKEL (reference sequence). J gave up 8 bases and V 3 bases, and 10 bases lay outside the gene matches. CDR3 protein: CASSQTQTGGLGYTF. DNA of the CDR3: TGTGCCAGCAGCCAGACTCAGACAGGGGGATTGGGCTACACCTTC.

This clonotype appeared many times. This chain uses TRBV6-6 with TRBJ1-5; TRBD1 agrees at 8 bases. V gave up 6 bases and J gave up 5 bases; unmatched junction bases: 9. Germline values: CDR1 MNHNY, CDR2 SVGAGI (reference sequence). The CDR3 contains 15 residues. The DNA of the CDR3 is TGTGCCAGCAGAACGAATCCGGGACAGGATCAGCCCCAGCATTTT. Its translation: CASRTNPGQDQPQHF.